This T cell receptor (beta chain) appears in the sequencing data of a study of cytomegalovirus exposure and HLA in healthy donors. The CDR3 has 14 amino acids. Germline V gene sequence: CDR1 LGHNA, CDR2 YNFKEQ. Trimming removed 0 bases at V and 7 bases at J, with 12 bases between. The study ran its PCR with 60 Vbeta and 13 Jbeta primers. The protocol was immunoSEQ multiplex PCR, while the TCRdb copy is restricted to in-frame clones and leaves out a portion. Its listing shows around 74,000 clones. Material for sequencing was PBMCs. This clonotype originated in a man aged 30 to 39 in good health and CMV-seronegative. This chain uses TRBV4-2 with TRBJ2-5; D is perhaps TRBD2 (6 bases). CDR3 sequence (DNA): TGTGCCAGCAGCCAAGATCGAAACGGGGGGACCCAGTACTTC. Translating gives CASSQDRNGGTQYF.